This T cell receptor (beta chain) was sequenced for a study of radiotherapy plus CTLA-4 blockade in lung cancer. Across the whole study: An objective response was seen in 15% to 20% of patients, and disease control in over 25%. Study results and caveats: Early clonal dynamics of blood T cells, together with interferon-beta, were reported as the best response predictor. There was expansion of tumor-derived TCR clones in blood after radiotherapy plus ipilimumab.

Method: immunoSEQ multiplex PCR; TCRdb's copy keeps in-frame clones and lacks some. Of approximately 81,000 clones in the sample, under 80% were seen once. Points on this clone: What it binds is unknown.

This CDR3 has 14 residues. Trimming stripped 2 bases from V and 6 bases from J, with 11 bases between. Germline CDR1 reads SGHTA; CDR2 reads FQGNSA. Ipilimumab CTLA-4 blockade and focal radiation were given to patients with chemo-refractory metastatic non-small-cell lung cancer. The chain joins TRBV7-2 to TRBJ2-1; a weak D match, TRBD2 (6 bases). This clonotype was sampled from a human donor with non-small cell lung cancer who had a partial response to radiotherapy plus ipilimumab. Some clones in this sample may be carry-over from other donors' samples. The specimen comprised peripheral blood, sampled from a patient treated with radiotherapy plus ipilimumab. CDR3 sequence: CASSLRYGGNEQFF. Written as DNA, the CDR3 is TGTGCCAGCAGCTTAAGGTACGGGGGCAATGAGCAGTTCTTC.